The entry below gives a single TCR beta chain sequence along with its context. Its antigen remains unknown. Using its own MiXCR run on the 5' RACE reads, TCRdb lists one record per CDR3 protein. The sample records 49,000 or so distinct CDR3 sequences, about 7% being singletons. This sample is drawn from a study of T-cell memory formation after mild COVID-19. For the study at large: Across donors, TCR clusters were largely donor specific. The study's findings and limits: The second-wave clones peaking on day 37 were not confirmed as SARS-CoV-2-specific. A second wave expanding day 15 to 37 was CD4+-biased; contracting clones were balanced. Pre-infection memory held some responding clones, suggesting pre-existing cross-reactive T cells responded.

Germline CDR1 reads LGHNA; CDR2 reads YNFKEQ. The CDR3 is made up of 15 amino acids. Germline trimming cut 3 bases from V and 4 bases from J; bases unmatched to any gene: 7. The rearrangement links TRBV4-2 to TRBJ1-2; 8 bases agree with TRBD1. The sample taken for sequencing was PBMCs or a T cell subset sorted from them (not recorded which). The sequence was obtained from a man between 18 and 29 years old who had mild COVID-19 (a few samples of this study predate the infection). Cell type and time point are not known. This CDR3 is CASSHLRTGSYGYTF. CDR3 nucleotides: TGTGCCAGCAGCCACTTAAGGACAGGGTCCTATGGCTACACCTTC.